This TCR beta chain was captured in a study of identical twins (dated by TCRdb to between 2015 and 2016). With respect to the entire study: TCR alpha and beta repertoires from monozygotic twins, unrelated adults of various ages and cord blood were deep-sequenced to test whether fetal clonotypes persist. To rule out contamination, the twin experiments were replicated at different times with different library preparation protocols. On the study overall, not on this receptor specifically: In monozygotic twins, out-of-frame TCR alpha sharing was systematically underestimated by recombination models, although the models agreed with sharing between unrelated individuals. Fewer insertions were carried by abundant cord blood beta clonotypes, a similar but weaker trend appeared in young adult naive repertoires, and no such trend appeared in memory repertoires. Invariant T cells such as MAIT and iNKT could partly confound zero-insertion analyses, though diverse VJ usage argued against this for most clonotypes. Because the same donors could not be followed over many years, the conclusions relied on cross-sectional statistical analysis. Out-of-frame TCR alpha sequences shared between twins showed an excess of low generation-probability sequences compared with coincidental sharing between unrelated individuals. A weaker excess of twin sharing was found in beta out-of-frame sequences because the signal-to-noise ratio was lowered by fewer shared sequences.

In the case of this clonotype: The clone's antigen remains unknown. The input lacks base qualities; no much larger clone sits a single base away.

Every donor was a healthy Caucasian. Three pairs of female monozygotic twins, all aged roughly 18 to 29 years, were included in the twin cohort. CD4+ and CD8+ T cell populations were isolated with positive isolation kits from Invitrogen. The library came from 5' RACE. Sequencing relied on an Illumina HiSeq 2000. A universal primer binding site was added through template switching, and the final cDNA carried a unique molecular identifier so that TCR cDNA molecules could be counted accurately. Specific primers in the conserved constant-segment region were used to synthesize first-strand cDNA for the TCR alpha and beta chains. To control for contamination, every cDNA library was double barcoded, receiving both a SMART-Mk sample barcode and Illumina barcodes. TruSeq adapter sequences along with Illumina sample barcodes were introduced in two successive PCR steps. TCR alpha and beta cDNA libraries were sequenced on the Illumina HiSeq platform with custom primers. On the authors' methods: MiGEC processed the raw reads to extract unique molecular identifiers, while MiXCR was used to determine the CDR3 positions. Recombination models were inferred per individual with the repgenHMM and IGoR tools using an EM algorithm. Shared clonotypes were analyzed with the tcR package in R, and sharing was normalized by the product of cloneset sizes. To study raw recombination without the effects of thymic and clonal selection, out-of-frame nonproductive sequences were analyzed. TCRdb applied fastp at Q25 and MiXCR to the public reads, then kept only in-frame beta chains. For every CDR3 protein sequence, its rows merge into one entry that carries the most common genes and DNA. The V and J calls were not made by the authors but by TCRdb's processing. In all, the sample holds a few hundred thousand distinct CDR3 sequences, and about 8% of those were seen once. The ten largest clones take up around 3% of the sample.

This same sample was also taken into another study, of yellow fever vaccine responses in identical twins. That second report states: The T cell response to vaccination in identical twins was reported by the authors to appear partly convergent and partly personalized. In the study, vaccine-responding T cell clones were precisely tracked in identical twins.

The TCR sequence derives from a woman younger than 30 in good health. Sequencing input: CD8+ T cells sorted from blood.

The bases read TGTGCCATCAGTGAGGACCCCCCAGATACGCAGTATTTT. Its protein reads: CAISEDPPDTQYF. In this chain, TRBV10-3 is recombined with TRBJ2-3; no D gene is confidently identified. From a lookup of the germline V gene, CDR1 and CDR2 are ENHRY and SYGVKD. Counted from cysteine to phenylalanine, this CDR3 has 13 amino acids. Only the CDR3 region is kept as DNA, spanning 39 bases read in frame from base 1. V is cut by 2 bases and J by 4 bases, and the space between the germline ends is 7 bases.